This TCR beta chain was sequenced for a study of T cell responses to AZD1222 COVID-19 vaccine. Notes on the study in general: Increased Spike-specific TCR breadth and depth were observed after two AZD1222 doses.

In regard to this clone: The antigen remains undetermined.

Timing groups of about 4 and about 12 weeks for second doses were pooled. TCRdb's copy holds only in-frame clones and misses some; the assay was immunoSEQ multiplex PCR. The table has roughly 190,000 clones, roughly 92% seen once. The germline V and J ends were trimmed by 0 bases and 7 bases, with 16 bases remaining between them. From germline, CDR1 is LNHNV and CDR2 YYDKDF (reference sequence). The CDR3 covers 15 residues. The J gene is TRBJ2-7, the V gene TRBV15; tentatively, D is TRBD2 (6 bases). This TCR derives from an adult who received the AZD1222 COVID-19 vaccine. The specimen was peripheral blood, collected 28 days after the second AZD1222 dose. CDR3 nucleotide sequence: TGTGCCACCAGCAGAGATCTTTCCGGGACTGAGGAGCAGTACTTC. This sequence encodes CATSRDLSGTEEQYF.